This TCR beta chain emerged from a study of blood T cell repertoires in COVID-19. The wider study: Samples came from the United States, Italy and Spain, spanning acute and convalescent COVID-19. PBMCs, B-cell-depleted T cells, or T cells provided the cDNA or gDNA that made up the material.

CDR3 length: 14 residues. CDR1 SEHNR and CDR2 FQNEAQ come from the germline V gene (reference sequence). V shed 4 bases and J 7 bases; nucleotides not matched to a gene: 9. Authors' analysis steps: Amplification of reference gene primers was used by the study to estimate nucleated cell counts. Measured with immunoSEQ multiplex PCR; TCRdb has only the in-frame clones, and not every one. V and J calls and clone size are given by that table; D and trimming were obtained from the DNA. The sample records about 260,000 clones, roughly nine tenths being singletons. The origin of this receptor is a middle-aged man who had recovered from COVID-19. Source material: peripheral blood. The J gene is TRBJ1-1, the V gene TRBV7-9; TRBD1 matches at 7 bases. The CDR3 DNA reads TGTGCCAGCAGCTACCCGGGCCCAGGGGGTGAAGCTTTCTTT. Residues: CASSYPGPGGEAFF.